These 26 T cell receptor beta chains share one sample of origin, sequenced in a study of shared clonotypes between healthy human individuals. Terminally differentiated effector memory CD45RA+ cells were excluded from the naive CD8 cells, which were CD45RO-negative and positively selected for CCR7. Sequencing was performed with immunoSEQ multiplex PCR; in TCRdb, only in-frame clones are kept and a portion is missing. The sample includes more than 500,000 clones, roughly 95% of them seen just once. The material sequenced was naive CD8+ T cells sorted from blood. These receptor sequences come from a woman between 25 and 40 years old in good health.

The chain carries TRBV9 and TRBJ2-1; 13 positions match TRBD2. The CDR3 has 15 amino acids. Per the germline V gene, CDR1 is SGDLS and CDR2 is YYNGEE. After removal of 3 bases from V and 4 bases from J, the junction contained 1 base not matched to a gene. The CDR3 is CASSATSGGYNEQFF. DNA of the CDR3: TGTGCCAGCAGCGCGACTAGCGGGGGGTACAATGAGCAGTTCTTC.

The CDR3 DNA sequence: TGTGCCAGCAGTTTATCGATAGAGGGATCCTACGAGCAGTACTTC. This gives the protein CASSLSIEGSYEQYF. This chain connects TRBV27 to TRBJ2-7; perhaps TRBD2 as D (5 bases). Trimming left V 0 bases short and J 1 base short, with 10 bases between. This CDR3 comprises 15 residues. CDR1 and CDR2 (germline): MNHEY, SMNVEV (reference sequence).

Concerning this clone: Other DNA sequences within the sample encode an identical CDR3. The rearrangement uses TRBV9 and TRBJ2-7, with no clear D. The CDR3 contains 11 residues. V lost 0 bases and J lost 4, with 2 bases in between. Germline loops: CDR1 SGDLS, CDR2 YYNGEE. CDR3 coding DNA: TGTGCCAGCAGCGTAGTATACGAGCAGTACTTC. Translating it yields CASSVVYEQYF.

V and J are TRBV5-1 and TRBJ2-7; D gene ambiguous. V was trimmed by 6 bases and J by 4 bases, leaving 14 bases between them. This CDR3 spans 13 amino acids. Germline CDR1 reads SGHRS; CDR2 reads YFSETQ. CDR3 sequence reads: CASTEDGSYEQYF. In DNA form, the CDR3 reads TGCGCCAGCACTGAAGACGGAAGTTACGAGCAGTACTTC.

The table lists this clone with a few counts. Here the CDR3 reads CAWSGGLHSNQPQHF. The CDR3 DNA reads as TGTGCCTGGAGTGGAGGACTCCATAGCAATCAGCCCCAGCATTTT. The chain combines TRBV30 with TRBJ1-5; D uncertain. This CDR3 has 15 residues. Per the germline V gene, CDR1 is GTSNPN and CDR2 is SVGIG (reference sequence). V was shortened by 1 base and J by 0 bases, with 10 bases between the two germline ends. Full variable domain (remainder filled in from reference TRBV30 and TRBJ1-5): SQTIHQWPATLVQPVGSPLSLECTVEGTSNPNLYWYRQAAGRGLQLLFYSVGIGQISSEVPQNLSASRPQDRQFILSSKKLLLSDSGFYLCAWSGGLHSNQPQHFGDGTRLSIL.

The chain joins TRBV7-6 to TRBJ2-7; 8 nucleotides align to TRBD1. Germline CDR1 is SGHVS and CDR2 is FNYEAQ. After removal of 0 bases from V and 0 bases from J, the junction contained 4 bases not matched to a gene. The CDR3 consists of 16 residues. The CDR3 spells CASSLAETGVSYEQYF. The CDR3 DNA is TGTGCCAGCAGCTTAGCCGAGACAGGGGTCTCCTACGAGCAGTACTTC.

The rearrangement joins TRBV7-9 to TRBJ2-1; 9 bases are a match to TRBD1. The V segment lost 2 bases and the J segment 1 base; nucleotides outside the gene matches: 6. Germline values: CDR1 SEHNR, CDR2 FQNEAQ (reference sequence). CDR3 length equals 17 residues. This chain's CDR3 is CASSLPRGTGSYNEQFF. The CDR3 region has the DNA TGTGCCAGCAGCTTACCCCGCGGGACAGGGTCCTACAATGAGCAGTTCTTC.

The chain combines TRBV11-2 with TRBJ2-7, with 7 bases identical to TRBD1. The CDR3 sequence is 15 residues long. The germline V gene encodes CDR1 SGHAT and CDR2 FQNNGV. The J segment lost 3 bases and the V segment lost 0 bases, leaving 5 bases of the junction unmatched. The CDR3 reads CASSLDIQGDYEQYF. In DNA, the CDR3 is TGTGCCAGCAGCTTAGATATCCAGGGGGACTACGAGCAGTACTTC.

The rearrangement uses TRBV27 and TRBJ1-1; no reliable D call. CDR1 and CDR2 from the germline V gene are MNHEY and SMNVEV (reference sequence). V lost 3 bases, J lost 0 bases, and 14 bases lay in between. CDR3 length: 16 amino acids. For the CDR3, the DNA is TGTGCCAGCAGTTTTCGGGTCCCCCAGATGAACACTGAAGCTTTCTTT. This encodes CASSFRVPQMNTEAFF.

The gene calls are TRBV28 and TRBJ2-7; D could derive from TRBD1 or TRBD2 (5 bases each). This CDR3 is built from 16 residues. The germline V gene encodes CDR1 MDHEN and CDR2 SYDVKM. The V end lost 6 bases, the J end lost 2 bases, and 20 bases lay between the germline ends. CDR3 amino acids: CASRPGTQDLTYEQYF. Written as DNA, the CDR3 is TGTGCCAGCAGACCCGGGACCCAGGACCTAACCTACGAGCAGTACTTC.

The chain is built from TRBV5-4 and TRBJ2-2; 10 nucleotides line up with TRBD2. The CDR3 length is 16 residues. CDR1 is SGHNT, CDR2 YYREEE, per germline (reference sequence). V shed 1 base, J shed 5 bases, and the junction held 5 bases outside the gene matches. The CDR3 here is CASSLLDSGRTGELFF. The CDR3 region has the DNA TGTGCCAGCAGCTTGTTGGATAGCGGGAGGACCGGGGAGCTGTTTTTT.

The CDR3 is CASSTYSGANVLTF. Here the CDR3 DNA reads TGTGCCAGCAGTACCTACTCTGGGGCCAACGTCCTGACTTTC. This chain links TRBV27 with TRBJ2-6, with D unresolved. V dropped 5 bases and J dropped 0 bases, with 5 bases sitting between them. The CDR3 extends over 14 amino acids. CDR1 and CDR2 from the germline V gene are MNHEY and SMNVEV (reference sequence).

The chain uses TRBV4-1 and TRBJ2-7, with 8 bases matching TRBD2. Germline assignment: CDR1 MGHRA and CDR2 YSYEKL. The V gene end was trimmed by 3 bases and the J gene end by 4 bases; junction bases not matched to a gene: 8. This CDR3 has 15 amino acids. The CDR3 here is CASSHRGRSLYEQYF. The CDR3 DNA follows: TGCGCCAGCAGCCACCGCGGGAGGAGTTTATACGAGCAGTACTTC.

V and J are TRBV5-4 and TRBJ2-1; D unclear. Germline V gene sequence: CDR1 SGHNT, CDR2 YYREEE (reference sequence). Trimming removed 0 bases at V and 6 bases at J, with 7 bases between. This CDR3 has 13 amino acids. This CDR3 is CASSLGLINEQFF. CDR3 DNA: TGTGCCAGCAGCTTGGGACTGATCAATGAGCAGTTCTTC.

The V and J genes are TRBV7-9 and TRBJ2-1, with 8 positions matching TRBD1. The CDR3 spans 16 residues. The junction had 12 bases not matched to a gene; V was cut back by 5 bases and J by 6 bases. Germline CDR1 and CDR2: SEHNR and FQNEAQ (reference sequence). The CDR3 DNA follows: TGTGCCAGCAGCCCCCTGGGCCGGACAGGGATCAATGAGCAGTTCTTC. Translation: CASSPLGRTGINEQFF.

V is TRBV5-6 and J is TRBJ2-2; 9 bases are shared with TRBD2. Per germline, CDR1 SGHDT and CDR2 YYEEEE. The CDR3 loop spans 16 amino acids. V lost 3 bases to trimming and J lost 3 bases; unmatched junction nucleotides: 6. In DNA, the CDR3 is TGTGCCAGCAGCTGGACTAGCGCGACCCACACCGGGGAGCTGTTTTTT. Its protein is CASSWTSATHTGELFF. Full variable domain (outside the CDR3, taken from reference TRBV5-6 and TRBJ2-2): DAGVTQSPTHLIKTRGQQVTLRCSPKSGHDTVSWYQQALGQGPQFIFQYYEEEERQRGNFPDRFSGHQFPNYSSELNVNALLLGDSALYLCASSWTSATHTGELFFGEGSRLTVL.

This rearrangement joins TRBV9 to TRBJ2-2, with TRBD2 as a possible D gene (5 bases). Trimming pared 4 bases from V and 2 bases from J, leaving 6 bases between. CDR1 SGDLS and CDR2 YYNGEE come from the germline V gene. There are 13 residues in the CDR3. The CDR3 region is CASSPGNTGELFF. The DNA of the CDR3 is TGTGCCAGCAGCCCGGGAAACACCGGGGAGCTGTTTTTT. Full variable domain (rest looked up from reference TRBV9 and TRBJ2-2): DSGVTQTPKHLITATGQRVTLRCSPRSGDLSVYWYQQSLDQGLQFLIQYYNGEERAKGNILERFSAQQFPDLHSELNLSSLELGDSALYFCASSPGNTGELFFGEGSRLTVL.

This clone was detected only a few times. The V and J genes are TRBV4-2 and TRBJ1-4, with 8 bases fitting TRBD1. CDR1 is LGHNA and CDR2 is YNFKEQ in the germline V gene. V shed 4 bases and J 5 bases; nucleotides not matched to a gene: 9. The CDR3 consists of 16 residues. CDR3 region: CASSPEDRALNEKLFF. The CDR3 DNA is TGTGCCAGCAGCCCTGAGGACAGGGCCCTCAATGAAAAACTGTTTTTT.

The chain has TRBV5-6 and TRBJ2-7; D unresolved. Germline values: CDR1 SGHDT, CDR2 YYEEEE. There are 13 residues in the CDR3. Trimming took off 3 bases at V and 4 bases at J, with 11 bases between the two ends. CDR3 nucleotides: TGTGCCAGCAGCTCCGGATGGGCGTACGAGCAGTACTTC. It yields the protein CASSSGWAYEQYF. The full variable domain, in which reference TRBV5-6 and TRBJ2-7 provide the parts outside the CDR3, is DAGVTQSPTHLIKTRGQQVTLRCSPKSGHDTVSWYQQALGQGPQFIFQYYEEEERQRGNFPDRFSGHQFPNYSSELNVNALLLGDSALYLCASSSGWAYEQYFGPGTRLTVT.

The rearrangement links TRBV12-2 to TRBJ2-6. TRBV12-2 is recorded as a pseudogene. This CDR3 comprises 18 residues. In nucleotides, the CDR3 is TGTGCAAGTCGCGGTTTGAGCTCCACACAAAGTCGGGCCAACGTCCTGACTTTC. Translation gives CASRGLSSTQSRANVLTF.

The V gene is TRBV6-5, the J gene TRBJ1-5; D remains unclear. Trimming removed 4 bases at V and 4 bases at J, with 8 bases between. This CDR3 has 13 amino acids. Per the germline V gene, CDR1 is MNHEY and CDR2 is SVGAGI. CDR3 in amino acids: CASSSQENQPQHF. CDR3 DNA sequence: TGTGCCAGCAGTTCTCAGGAAAATCAGCCCCAGCATTTT.

CDR3 sequence: CASSSLGVGTGELFF. DNA for the CDR3: TGTGCCAGTAGTAGCCTGGGCGTGGGGACCGGGGAGCTGTTTTTT. The chain uses TRBV19 and TRBJ2-2; D is unclear. CDR3 length: 15 residues. Per the germline V gene, CDR1 is LNHDA and CDR2 is SQIVND (reference sequence). V was cut by 4 bases and J by 5 bases, with 14 bases left in between.

This clone was observed a single time. The chain combines TRBV29-1 with TRBJ1-1, with a weak D call TRBD1 (5 bases). Germline V gene lookup returns CDR1 SQVTM and CDR2 ANQGSEA. This CDR3 spans 13 amino acids. V dropped 6 bases and J dropped 0 bases, with 11 bases sitting between them. CDR3 sequence reads: CSVTGPVNTEAFF. DNA for the CDR3: TGCAGCGTGACGGGACCGGTGAACACTGAAGCTTTCTTT.

This chain joins TRBV2 and TRBJ2-1, with D hard to call. Between the trimmed V and J ends, which lost 5 bases and 0 bases, there was a span of 14 bases. The CDR3 sequence is 16 residues long. CDR1 SNHLY and CDR2 FYNNEI come from the germline V gene. This chain's CDR3 is CASSSDLTSSYNEQFF. CDR3 coding DNA: TGTGCCAGCAGTTCCGACTTGACGAGCTCCTACAATGAGCAGTTCTTC.

This chain uses TRBV2 with TRBJ2-3; 10 bases align to TRBD2. The CDR3 covers 14 residues. Germline V gene sequence: CDR1 SNHLY, CDR2 FYNNEI. J gave up 1 base and V 7 bases, and 2 bases lay outside the gene matches. CDR3 nucleotide sequence: TGTGCCAGCACCGGGACTAGCGGCACAGATACGCAGTATTTT. Protein: CASTGTSGTDTQYF.

J is TRBJ1-2 and V is TRBV18; TRBD1 aligns across 8 bases. Germline V CDR1 and CDR2: KGHSH, LQKENI. V lost 6 bases to trimming and J lost 2 bases; unmatched junction nucleotides: 14. The CDR3 length is 17 residues. CDR3 nucleotide sequence: TGTGCCAGCTCCCTGGTGGACAGGGACTCAGGGAACTATGGCTACACCTTC. Protein: CASSLVDRDSGNYGYTF.